Described below is a single TCR beta chain sequence and its context. Antigen unknown. The sample is drawn from a study of PD-L1 blockade in urothelial cancer. The wider study: Patients, treated from about 2014 onward, received atezolizumab 1,200 mg intravenously every 3 weeks. Analysis of blood occurred 3 weeks (second dose) and 6 weeks after treatment start. Study conclusions and caveats: Larger 3-week expansion of tumor-associated blood clones was seen in durable-benefit patients. Sub-median blood TCR clonality before treatment predicted longer survival.

V trimming: 5 bases; J trimming: 7 bases; junction bases outside the gene matches: 14. CDR1 and CDR2 (germline): SGHTA, FQGNSA. CDR3 size: 16 residues. Generated by immunoSEQ multiplex PCR, the TCRdb table keeps only in-frame clones and is missing some. The repertoire has some 60,000 clones, just over 85% of them found once; the top ten carry roughly 2.9%. The chain couples TRBV7-2 to TRBJ2-7; 10 nucleotides match TRBD1. The sequence was obtained from a man in his forties or fifties with urothelial cancer. The sequenced sample was PBMCs, obtained around atezolizumab (anti-PD-L1) treatment. Here the CDR3 reads CASSSAVGTGAWEQYF. The CDR3 DNA follows: TGTGCCAGCAGCAGCGCAGTGGGGACAGGGGCGTGGGAGCAGTACTTC.